Listed below are T cell receptor beta chains from one sample, sequenced in a study of T cell repertoires in cytomegalovirus infection. Antigen specificity for these receptors is unknown. TCRdb ran MiXCR on the reads and lists one entry per CDR3 protein. The sample shows around 130,000 distinct CDR3 sequences, 20% to 30% of them seen only once. Material for sequencing was PBMCs, sequenced either directly or after in vitro stimulation (not recorded which). The receptor source for this set is a human donor in good health (CMV status not recorded). Some clones in this sample may be carry-over from other donors' samples. CDR3s include the opening cysteine and the closing phenylalanine or tryptophan. A D gene is named only where the DNA matches it firmly. For some rows the clone size is stated as once, few or many, or as a class when expanded; others skip it.

cdr3_aa: CASSGRVRENTGELFF
cdr3_nt: TGTGCCAGCAGCGGACGAGTTAGAGAGAACACCGGGGAGCTGTTTTTT
clone_size: NA
j_call: TRBJ2-2
d_call: NA
v_call: TRBV5-4

cdr3_aa: CASSGASTLIDEQFF
cdr3_nt: TGTGCCAGCAGTGGGGCTAGCACACTCATCGATGAGCAGTTCTTC
clone_size: NA
j_call: TRBJ2-1
d_call: NA
v_call: TRBV2

cdr3_aa: CASRESAGFGTDTQYF
cdr3_nt: TGTGCCAGCAGAGAATCGGCGGGGTTTGGCACAGATACGCAGTATTTT
clone_size: many
j_call: TRBJ2-3
d_call: NA
v_call: TRBV7-2

cdr3_aa: CASSLTSGRATNNEQYF
cdr3_nt: TGTGCCAGCAGCTTAACTAGCGGGAGGGCCACAAACAACGAGCAGTACTTC
clone_size: once
j_call: TRBJ2-7
d_call: TRBD2
v_call: TRBV11-1

cdr3_aa: CASGGSWTGSGGTQYF
cdr3_nt: TGTGCCAGCGGCGGTTCCTGGACAGGGAGTGGTGGTACGCAGTATTTT
clone_size: few
j_call: TRBJ2-3
d_call: TRBD1
v_call: TRBV9

cdr3_aa: CASKEGQGVLEQYF
cdr3_nt: TGTGCCAGCAAAGAGGGACAGGGGGTGCTCGAGCAGTACTTC
clone_size: NA
j_call: TRBJ2-7
d_call: TRBD1
v_call: TRBV12-3/TRBV12-4

cdr3_aa: CASSYRGQGLYEQYF
cdr3_nt: TGTGCCAGCAGCTACCGGGGACAGGGGCTCTACGAGCAGTACTTC
clone_size: NA
j_call: TRBJ2-7
d_call: TRBD1
v_call: TRBV12-3/TRBV12-4

cdr3_aa: CASSLIEQAQHF
cdr3_nt: TGTGCCAGCAGTTTAATTGAACAGGCCCAGCATTTT
clone_size: once
j_call: TRBJ1-5
d_call: NA
v_call: TRBV28

cdr3_aa: CASIDPGTGSSYEQYF
cdr3_nt: TGTGCCAGCATCGACCCCGGGACTGGCAGCTCCTACGAGCAGTACTTC
clone_size: many
j_call: TRBJ2-7
d_call: NA
v_call: TRBV7-2

cdr3_aa: CSGIAGNGPESYNEQFF
cdr3_nt: TGCAGTGGAATAGCGGGGAATGGGCCGGAATCCTACAATGAGCAGTTCTTC
clone_size: NA
j_call: TRBJ2-1
d_call: TRBD2
v_call: TRBV29-1

cdr3_aa: CASSPGRSGTEAFF
cdr3_nt: TGTGCCAGCAGCCCTGGACGGTCTGGGACTGAAGCTTTCTTT
clone_size: many
j_call: TRBJ1-1
d_call: NA
v_call: TRBV7-9

cdr3_aa: CASSPPGGGEKTQYF
cdr3_nt: TGTGCCAGCAGCCCCCCGGGGGGAGGCGAAAAGACCCAGTACTTC
clone_size: many
j_call: TRBJ2-5
d_call: TRBD2
v_call: TRBV12-3/TRBV12-4

cdr3_aa: CASSQTSGATYNEQFF
cdr3_nt: TGTGCCAGTAGTCAGACTAGCGGGGCCACCTACAATGAGCAGTTCTTC
clone_size: NA
j_call: TRBJ2-1
d_call: TRBD2
v_call: TRBV19

cdr3_aa: CSARDITSTDTQYF
cdr3_nt: TGCAGTGCTAGAGATATAACGTCCACAGATACGCAGTATTTT
clone_size: NA
j_call: TRBJ2-3
d_call: NA
v_call: TRBV20-1

cdr3_aa: CASSPRGFQETQYF
cdr3_nt: TGTGCCAGCAGCCCCCGAGGGTTCCAAGAGACCCAGTACTTC
clone_size: few
j_call: TRBJ2-5
d_call: NA
v_call: TRBV7-3

cdr3_aa: CSASPPTAVNVNSTDTQYF
cdr3_nt: TGCAGTGCTAGTCCCCCCACTGCGGTAAACGTCAACTCCACAGATACGCAGTATTTT
clone_size: few
j_call: TRBJ2-3
d_call: NA
v_call: TRBV20-1

cdr3_aa: CASSPTDSGNTIYF
cdr3_nt: TGTGCCAGCAGCCCTACAGATTCTGGAAACACCATATATTTT
clone_size: many
j_call: TRBJ1-3
d_call: NA
v_call: TRBV7-6

cdr3_aa: CAWSQTSGGYNEQFF
cdr3_nt: TGTGCCTGGAGCCAAACTAGCGGGGGATACAATGAGCAGTTCTTC
clone_size: few
j_call: TRBJ2-1
d_call: TRBD2
v_call: TRBV30

cdr3_aa: CASSYSVAGVHEQYF
cdr3_nt: TGTGCCAGCAGTTACTCAGTCGCGGGAGTCCACGAGCAGTACTTC
clone_size: NA
j_call: TRBJ2-7
d_call: TRBD2
v_call: TRBV6-5

cdr3_aa: CATSRDKLAGDTTDTQYF
cdr3_nt: TGTGCCACCAGCAGAGATAAACTAGCGGGAGACACCACAGATACGCAGTATTTT
clone_size: NA
j_call: TRBJ2-3
d_call: TRBD2
v_call: TRBV15

cdr3_aa: CASSYSEIMNTEAFF
cdr3_nt: TGTGCCAGCAGTTACTCGGAGATCATGAACACTGAAGCTTTCTTT
clone_size: NA
j_call: TRBJ1-1
d_call: NA
v_call: TRBV6-6

cdr3_aa: CASSSAGGGNEQFF
cdr3_nt: TGTGCCAGCAGTTCGGCGGGAGGGGGCAATGAGCAGTTCTTC
clone_size: NA
j_call: TRBJ2-1
d_call: TRBD2
v_call: TRBV6-5

cdr3_aa: CASSQIKTGELFF
cdr3_nt: TGTGCCAGCAGCCAGATAAAAACCGGGGAGCTGTTTTTT
clone_size: NA
j_call: TRBJ2-2
d_call: NA
v_call: TRBV14

cdr3_aa: CASSLDPGENIQYF
cdr3_nt: TGCGCCAGCAGCCTGGACCCTGGCGAAAACATTCAGTACTTC
clone_size: few
j_call: TRBJ2-4
d_call: NA
v_call: TRBV5-1

cdr3_aa: CASRIQAVSSYNEQFF
cdr3_nt: TGTGCCAGCAGGATTCAAGCGGTGAGCTCCTACAATGAGCAGTTCTTC
clone_size: many
j_call: TRBJ2-1
d_call: NA
v_call: TRBV7-2

cdr3_aa: CSARDPTSGNNEQFF
cdr3_nt: TGCAGTGCTAGAGATCCGACTAGCGGAAACAATGAGCAGTTCTTC
clone_size: NA
j_call: TRBJ2-1
d_call: TRBD2
v_call: TRBV20-1

cdr3_aa: CASSEDSYNEQFF
cdr3_nt: TGTGCCAGCAGTGAAGATAGCTACAATGAGCAGTTCTTC
clone_size: NA
j_call: TRBJ2-1
d_call: NA
v_call: TRBV25-1

cdr3_aa: CASSITDSGNTIYF
cdr3_nt: TGTGCCAGTAGTATAACAGACTCTGGAAACACCATATATTTT
clone_size: medium-sized
j_call: TRBJ1-3
d_call: NA
v_call: TRBV19

cdr3_aa: CASTPEGASGQFF
cdr3_nt: TGTGCCAGCACCCCGGAGGGGGCCTCGGGTCAGTTCTTC
clone_size: NA
j_call: TRBJ2-1
d_call: NA
v_call: TRBV12-3/TRBV12-4

cdr3_aa: CASSLSWGKYNEQFF
cdr3_nt: TGTGCCAGCAGCTTAAGTTGGGGGAAGTACAATGAGCAGTTCTTC
clone_size: many
j_call: TRBJ2-1
d_call: NA
v_call: TRBV7-2

cdr3_aa: CASSYPGQETQYF
cdr3_nt: TGTGCCAGCAGCTACCCAGGGCAAGAGACCCAGTACTTC
clone_size: many
j_call: TRBJ2-5
d_call: NA
v_call: TRBV7-3

cdr3_aa: CASSETVSRGAEKLFF
cdr3_nt: TGCGCCAGCAGCGAAACGGTTAGTCGTGGGGCTGAAAAACTGTTTTTT
clone_size: NA
j_call: TRBJ1-4
d_call: NA
v_call: TRBV4-3

cdr3_aa: CAISEGRALNIQYF
cdr3_nt: TGTGCCATCAGTGAGGGCAGGGCCCTAAACATTCAGTACTTC
clone_size: NA
j_call: TRBJ2-4
d_call: NA
v_call: TRBV10-3

cdr3_aa: CASSLSAGGIDTQYF
cdr3_nt: TGTGCCAGCAGCTTATCGGCGGGAGGGATAGATACGCAGTATTTT
clone_size: few
j_call: TRBJ2-3
d_call: TRBD2
v_call: TRBV7-7

cdr3_aa: CASSPLAAARNEKLFF
cdr3_nt: TGTGCCAGCTCACCATTGGCGGCAGCTCGTAATGAAAAACTGTTTTTT
clone_size: few
j_call: TRBJ1-4
d_call: NA
v_call: TRBV18

cdr3_aa: CASSLAGGNQPQHF
cdr3_nt: TGTGCCAGCAGCTTGGCAGGGGGCAATCAGCCCCAGCATTTT
clone_size: NA
j_call: TRBJ1-5
d_call: NA
v_call: TRBV7-9

cdr3_aa: CASSPGERGLETQYF
cdr3_nt: TGTGCCAGCAGCCCGGGGGAGCGGGGGCTAGAGACCCAGTACTTC
clone_size: many
j_call: TRBJ2-5
d_call: TRBD2
v_call: TRBV11-2

cdr3_aa: CSALGTALYEQYF
cdr3_nt: TGCAGCGCCCTCGGGACAGCGCTCTACGAGCAGTACTTC
clone_size: few
j_call: TRBJ2-7
d_call: TRBD1
v_call: TRBV29-1

cdr3_aa: CASSPWGDTQYF
cdr3_nt: TGTGCCAGCAGCCCCTGGGGGGATACGCAGTATTTT
clone_size: few
j_call: TRBJ2-3
d_call: NA
v_call: TRBV6-5

cdr3_aa: CASSHSRTTSTNTGELFF
cdr3_nt: TGTGCCAGCAGCCATTCCAGGACGACTTCTACGAACACCGGGGAGCTGTTTTTT
clone_size: NA
j_call: TRBJ2-2
d_call: NA
v_call: TRBV9

cdr3_aa: CASSRRDRDQPQHF
cdr3_nt: TGTGCCAGCAGCCGCCGGGACAGGGATCAGCCCCAGCATTTT
clone_size: many
j_call: TRBJ1-5
d_call: TRBD1
v_call: TRBV7-2

cdr3_aa: CASSGDRGRRELFF
cdr3_nt: TGCGCCAGCAGCGGGGACAGGGGGCGTAGGGAGCTGTTTTTT
clone_size: few
j_call: TRBJ2-2
d_call: TRBD1
v_call: TRBV4-3